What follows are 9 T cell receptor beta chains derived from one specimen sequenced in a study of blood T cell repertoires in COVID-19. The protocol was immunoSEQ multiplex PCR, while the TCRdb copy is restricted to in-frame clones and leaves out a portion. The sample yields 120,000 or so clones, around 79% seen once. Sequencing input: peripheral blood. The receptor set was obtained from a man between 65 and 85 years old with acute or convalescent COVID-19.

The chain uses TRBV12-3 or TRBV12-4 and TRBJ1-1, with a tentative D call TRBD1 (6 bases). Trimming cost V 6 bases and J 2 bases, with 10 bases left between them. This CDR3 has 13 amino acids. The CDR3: CASSGQINTEAFF. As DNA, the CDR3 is TGTGCCAGCAGCGGACAGATTAACACTGAAGCTTTCTTT.

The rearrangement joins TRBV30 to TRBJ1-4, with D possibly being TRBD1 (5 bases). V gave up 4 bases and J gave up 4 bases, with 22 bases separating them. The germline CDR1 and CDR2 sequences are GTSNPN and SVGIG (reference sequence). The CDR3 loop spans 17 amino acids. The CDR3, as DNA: TGTGCCTGGACCCGGAATTGGAAACAGGTGTATAATGAAAAACTGTTTTTT. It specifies CAWTRNWKQVYNEKLFF. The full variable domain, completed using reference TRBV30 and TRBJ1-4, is SQTIHQWPATLVQPVGSPLSLECTVEGTSNPNLYWYRQAAGRGLQLLFYSVGIGQISSEVPQNLSASRPQDRQFILSSKKLLLSDSGFYLCAWTRNWKQVYNEKLFFGSGTQLSVL.

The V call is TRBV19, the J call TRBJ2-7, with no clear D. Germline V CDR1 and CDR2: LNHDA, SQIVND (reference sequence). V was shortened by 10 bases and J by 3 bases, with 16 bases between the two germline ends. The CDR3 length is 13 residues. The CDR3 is CANPRGEFYEQYF. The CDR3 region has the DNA TGTGCCAATCCACGCGGAGAGTTCTACGAGCAGTACTTC.

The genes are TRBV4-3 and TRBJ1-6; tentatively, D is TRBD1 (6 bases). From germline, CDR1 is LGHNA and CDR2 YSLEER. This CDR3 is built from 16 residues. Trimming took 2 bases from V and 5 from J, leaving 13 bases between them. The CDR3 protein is CASSQPATGNNSPLHF. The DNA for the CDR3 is TGCGCCAGCAGCCAACCAGCCACAGGGAATAATTCACCCCTCCACTTT.

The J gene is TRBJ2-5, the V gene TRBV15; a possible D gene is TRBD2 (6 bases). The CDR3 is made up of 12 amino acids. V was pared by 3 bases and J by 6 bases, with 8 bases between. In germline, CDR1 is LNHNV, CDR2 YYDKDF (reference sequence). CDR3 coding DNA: TGTGCCACCAGCAGGAGCGGGCAGACCCAGTACTTC. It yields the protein CATSRSGQTQYF.

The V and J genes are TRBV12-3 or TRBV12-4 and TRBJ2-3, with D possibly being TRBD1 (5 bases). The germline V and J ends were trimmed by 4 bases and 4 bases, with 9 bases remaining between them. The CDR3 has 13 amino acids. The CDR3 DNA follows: TGTGCCAGCAGTTGGCAGGGCCCAGATACGCAGTATTTT. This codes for CASSWQGPDTQYF.

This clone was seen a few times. CDR3 region: CASSPTMGGAYTEAFF. The CDR3 DNA sequence: TGTGCCAGCAGCCCTACAATGGGGGGGGCTTACACTGAAGCTTTCTTT. The gene calls are TRBV7-2 and TRBJ1-1; tentative D call: TRBD1 (6 bases). The CDR3 sequence is 16 residues long. Germline CDR1 and CDR2: SGHTA and FQGNSA. V was trimmed by 5 bases and J by 3 bases, leaving 19 bases between them.

The CDR3 DNA reads TGCGCCAGCAGCTCCCGACTGGACAGGGTGCACGAGCAGTACTTC. It specifies CASSSRLDRVHEQYF. The chain carries TRBV5-1 and TRBJ2-7; 8 nucleotides agree with TRBD1. The CDR3 is 15 amino acids. The V and J ends lost 3 bases and 5 bases, in that order; junction bases with no gene match: 10. Germline V CDR1 and CDR2: SGHRS, YFSETQ.

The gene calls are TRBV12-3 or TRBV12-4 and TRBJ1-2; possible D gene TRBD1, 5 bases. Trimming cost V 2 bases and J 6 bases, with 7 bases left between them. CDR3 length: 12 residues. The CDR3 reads CASSLSGHGYTF. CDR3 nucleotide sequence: TGTGCCAGCAGTTTATCAGGGCATGGCTACACCTTC.